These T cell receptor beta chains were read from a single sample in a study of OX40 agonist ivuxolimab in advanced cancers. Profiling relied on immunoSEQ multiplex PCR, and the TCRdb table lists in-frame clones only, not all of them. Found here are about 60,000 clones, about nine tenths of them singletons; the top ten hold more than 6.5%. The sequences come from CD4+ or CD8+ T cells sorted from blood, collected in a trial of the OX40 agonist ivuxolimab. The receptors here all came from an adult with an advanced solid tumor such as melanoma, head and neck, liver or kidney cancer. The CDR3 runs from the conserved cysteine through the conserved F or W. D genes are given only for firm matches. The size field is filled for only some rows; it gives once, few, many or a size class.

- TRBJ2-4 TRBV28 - CASSLQSFRGVGAKNIQYF TGTGCCAGCAGTTTACAGTCATTCAGGGGGGTGGGAGCCAAAAACATTCAGTACTTC
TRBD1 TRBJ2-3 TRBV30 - CAWTATGGTDTQYF TGTGCCTGGACCGCTACAGGGGGCACAGATACGCAGTATTTT
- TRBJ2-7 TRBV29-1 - CSVSLGPYEQYF TGCAGCGTCTCACTAGGACCCTACGAGCAGTACTTC
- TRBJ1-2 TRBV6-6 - CASSFQLDTAATF TGTGCCAGCAGTTTCCAACTGGACACCGCCGCTACCTTC
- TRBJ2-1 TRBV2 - CASRPPVDREQFF TGTGCCAGCAGGCCCCCCGTTGACCGGGAGCAGTTCTTC
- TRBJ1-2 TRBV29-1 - CSFTSGTGYTF TGCAGCTTTACGTCGGGTACTGGCTACACCTTC
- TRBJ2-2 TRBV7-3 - CASSLTPGNTGELFF TGTGCCAGCAGCTTAACGCCAGGGAACACCGGGGAGCTGTTTTTT
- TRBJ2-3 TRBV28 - CASRQASTDTQYF TGTGCCAGCAGACAGGCTTCGACGGATACGCAGTATTTT
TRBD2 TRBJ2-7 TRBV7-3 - CASSFSGSLYEQYF TGTGCCAGCAGCTTCAGCGGGAGTCTCTACGAGCAGTACTTC
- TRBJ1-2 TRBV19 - CASSIGGTGSEYGYTF TGTGCCAGTAGTATCGGCGGTACAGGGTCAGAATATGGCTACACCTTC
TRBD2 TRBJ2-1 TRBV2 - CATLIGTSGYNEQFF TGTGCCACCCTAATAGGGACTAGCGGCTACAATGAGCAGTTCTTC
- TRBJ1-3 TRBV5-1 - CASSLDPAGNTIYF TGCGCCAGCAGCTTGGATCCCGCTGGAAACACCATATATTTT
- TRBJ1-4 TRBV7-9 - CASSVNGEKLFF TGTGCCAGCAGCGTAAACGGTGAAAAACTGTTTTTT
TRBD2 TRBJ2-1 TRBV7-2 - CASSLSGSSYNEQFF TGTGCCAGCAGCCTCAGCGGGAGCTCCTACAATGAGCAGTTCTTC
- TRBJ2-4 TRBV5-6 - CASSWGTGNIQYF TGTGCCAGCAGCTGGGGGACCGGGAACATTCAGTACTTC
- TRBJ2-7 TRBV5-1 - CASSLRRGPVEQYF TGCGCCAGCAGCTTGCGGAGGGGGCCGGTCGAGCAGTACTTC
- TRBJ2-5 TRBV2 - CASSEETQYF TGTGCCAGCAGTGAGGAGACCCAGTACTTC
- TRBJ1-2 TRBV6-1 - CASSEEPRANYGYTF TGTGCCAGCAGTGAAGAACCCCGAGCTAACTATGGCTACACCTTC
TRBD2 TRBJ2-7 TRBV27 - CASTGTRGAYEQYF TGTGCCAGCACCGGGACTAGAGGAGCCTACGAGCAGTACTTC
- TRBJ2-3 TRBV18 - CASSPRGDTQYF TGTGCCAGCTCACCAAGGGGAGATACGCAGTATTTT
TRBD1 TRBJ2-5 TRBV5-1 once CASSSRQGSRETQYF TGCGCCAGCAGCTCCCGACAGGGGTCGAGGGAGACCCAGTACTTC
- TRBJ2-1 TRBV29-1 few CSARNNEQFF TGCAGCGCCCGTAACAATGAGCAGTTCTTC
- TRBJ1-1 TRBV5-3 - CARSFVRVSTEAFF TGTGCCAGAAGCTTTGTCAGGGTAAGCACTGAAGCTTTCTTT
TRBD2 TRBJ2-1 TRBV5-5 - CASSSHPSGSFFF TGTGCCAGCAGCTCCCACCCTAGCGGGAGTTTTTTCTTC
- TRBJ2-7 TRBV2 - CASRTVGKVGEQYF TGTGCCAGCAGGACAGTGGGTAAGGTAGGCGAGCAGTACTTC
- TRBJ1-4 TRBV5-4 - CASSVGGGATNEKLFF TGTGCCAGCAGCGTCGGTGGGGGAGCAACTAATGAAAAACTGTTTTTT
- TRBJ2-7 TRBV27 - CASTLYEQYF TGTGCCAGCACCCTCTACGAGCAGTACTTC
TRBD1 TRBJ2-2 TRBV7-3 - CASSRQGDRSGELFF TGTGCCAGCAGCCGACAGGGGGATAGGTCCGGGGAGCTGTTTTTT
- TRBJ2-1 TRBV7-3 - CASSKTSSNSYNEQFF TGTGCCAGCAGCAAGACTTCTAGCAACTCCTACAATGAGCAGTTCTTC
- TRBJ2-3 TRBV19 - CASTQGRGDTQYF TGTGCCAGTACGCAGGGGAGAGGAGATACGCAGTATTTT
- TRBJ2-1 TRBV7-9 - CASSLTRFRTNNEQFF TGTGCCAGCAGCCTAACCCGCTTTCGTACTAACAATGAGCAGTTCTTC
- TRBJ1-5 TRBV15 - CATSSPTAPAQHF TGTGCCACCAGCAGCCCCACGGCGCCTGCCCAGCATTTT
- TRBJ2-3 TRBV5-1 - CASSWDPNTDTQYF TGCGCCAGCAGTTGGGATCCAAACACAGATACGCAGTATTTT
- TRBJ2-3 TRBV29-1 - CSVGRGTDTQYF TGCAGCGTTGGCAGGGGCACAGATACGCAGTATTTT
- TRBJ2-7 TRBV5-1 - CASRTAANSYEQYF TGCGCCAGCCGCACCGCCGCGAACTCCTACGAGCAGTACTTC
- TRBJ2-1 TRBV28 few CASSLGLTNEQFF TGTGCCAGCAGTTTAGGGCTCACCAATGAGCAGTTCTTC
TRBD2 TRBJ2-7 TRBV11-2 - CASSRSLAGDYEQYF TGTGCCAGCAGCCGTTCGCTAGCGGGAGACTACGAGCAGTACTTC
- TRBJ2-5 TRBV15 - CATSRDRGRGGETQYF TGTGCCACCAGCAGAGATCGGGGCCGAGGGGGAGAGACCCAGTACTTC
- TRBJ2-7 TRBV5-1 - CASGTGSYEQYF TGCGCCAGCGGGACGGGCTCCTACGAGCAGTACTTC
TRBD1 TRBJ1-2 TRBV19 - CASRDRVDYGYTF TGTGCCAGTAGAGACAGGGTTGACTATGGCTACACCTTC
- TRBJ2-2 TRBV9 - CASSAQAGPTGELFF TGTGCCAGCAGCGCCCAGGCGGGGCCCACCGGGGAGCTGTTTTTT
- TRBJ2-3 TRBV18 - CASSPPTGTQGTDTQYF TGTGCCAGCTCACCGCCCACCGGGACTCAAGGCACAGATACGCAGTATTTT
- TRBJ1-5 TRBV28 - CASSILRVSNQPQHF TGTGCCAGCAGTATCCTCAGGGTTAGCAATCAGCCCCAGCATTTT
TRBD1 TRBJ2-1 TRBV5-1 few CASSLGDRSYNEQFF TGCGCCAGCAGCTTGGGGGACAGGTCCTACAATGAGCAGTTCTTC
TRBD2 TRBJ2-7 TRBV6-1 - CASRLLAGYEQYF TGTGCCAGCAGATTACTAGCGGGGTACGAGCAGTACTTC
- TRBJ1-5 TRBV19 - CASSMLNQPQHF TGTGCCAGTAGTATGCTGAATCAGCCCCAGCATTTT
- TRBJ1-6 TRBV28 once CASRPRQVPSPLHF TGTGCCAGCAGACCCCGGCAGGTCCCTTCACCCCTCCACTTT
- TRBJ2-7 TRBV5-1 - CASRRDIDYEQYF TGCGCCAGCAGAAGGGACATAGACTACGAGCAGTACTTC
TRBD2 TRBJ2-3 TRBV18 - CASSPRGERTDTQYF TGTGCCAGCTCCCCACGGGGGGAGAGGACAGATACGCAGTATTTT
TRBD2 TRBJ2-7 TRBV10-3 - CAIRGSPQTSGNGGEQYF TGTGCCATCAGGGGAAGCCCTCAGACTAGCGGGAACGGTGGCGAGCAGTACTTC
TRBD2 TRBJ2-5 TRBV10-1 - CASSESGTSGRPVFGETQYF TGCGCCAGCAGTGAGTCGGGGACTAGCGGGAGGCCCGTTTTTGGAGAGACCCAGTACTTC
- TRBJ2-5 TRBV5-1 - CATAGPGGREAPNF TGCGCTACAGCAGGCCCCGGGGGCAGGGAAGCGCCGAACTTC
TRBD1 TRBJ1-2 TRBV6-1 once CASSVEQGAGYTF TGTGCCAGCAGTGTTGAACAGGGGGCTGGCTACACCTTC